Described below is a single T cell receptor (beta chain) sequence and its context. The authors built TCR beta libraries using iRepertoire HTBI primers and Arm-PCR of CDR3 regions. TCRdb passed the multiplex PCR reads through MiXCR, listing each CDR3 protein once. The sample consists of 650,000 to 850,000 distinct CDR3 sequences, around 30% of them appearing once. The sample is drawn from a study of regulatory T cells in long-lasting Graves disease. Study as a whole: The criterion for persistent Graves' disease was over 5 years of antithyroid drugs with positive TSH receptor antibodies.

Indicated time point: persistent/refractory GD, antithyroid drugs over 5 years with positive TRAb. RNA isolated from PBMCs was used to make the TCR library. V was clipped by 3 bases and J by 4 bases, with 9 bases between them. The CDR3 consists of 12 residues. Germline V gene data show CDR1 as GTSNPN and CDR2 as SVGIG (reference sequence). The specimen was peripheral blood mononuclear cells (PBMCs), collected when the disease was refractory, from a patient treated with antithyroid drugs. The TCR sequence derives from a female donor with Graves disease. The V gene is TRBV30, the J gene TRBJ1-2; D may be TRBD1 (5 bases). CDR3 region: CAWRQDFYGYTF. CDR3 in DNA: TGTGCCTGGAGACAGGATTTCTATGGCTACACCTTC.